Below, 10 T cell receptor beta chains from the same sample are listed, as sequenced in a study of PD-1 blockade in classical Hodgkin lymphoma. The repertoire was sequenced with immunoSEQ multiplex PCR; TCRdb's copy has only in-frame clones and lacks some. The sample holds about 17,000 clones, approximately 68% seen once. Documented time point: cycle 4 day 1 (C4D1), after less than 7 weeks of nivolumab. Each and every patient relapsed after autologous stem cell transplantation, and patients got differing brentuximab vedotin exposure. Source: peripheral blood mononuclear cells (PBMCs), taken before the fourth cycle of nivolumab. The receptors were sampled from a human donor with classical Hodgkin lymphoma.

This rearrangement joins TRBV10-2 to TRBJ2-1; D gene ambiguous. Germline V CDR1 and CDR2: WSHSY, SAAADI. The V end lost 6 bases, the J end lost 2 bases, and 5 bases lay between the germline ends. This CDR3 spans 12 amino acids. CDR3 amino acids: CASSQAYNEQFF. CDR3 bases: TGCGCCAGCAGCCAGGCCTACAATGAGCAGTTCTTC.

The chain links TRBV6-5 to TRBJ2-1, with 9 bases that match TRBD1. V was clipped by 5 bases and J by 10 bases; unmatched bases: 9. Per the germline V gene, CDR1 is MNHEY and CDR2 is SVGAGI. The CDR3 consists of 14 residues. CDR3 nucleotide sequence: TGTGCCAGCAGTGCCGGGACAGGGAGGGACGAGCAGTTCTTC. It translates to CASSAGTGRDEQFF.

The chain combines TRBV19 with TRBJ1-2, with D perhaps matching TRBD1 (5 bases). The CDR3 extends over 14 amino acids. Germline V gene lookup returns CDR1 LNHDA and CDR2 SQIVND (reference sequence). V shed 4 bases and J shed 4 bases, with 13 bases lying between them. The DNA for the CDR3 is TGTGCCAGTAGTAAGGGGCAGATCGGCTATGGCTACACCTTC. It specifies CASSKGQIGYGYTF.

This clone counts as large (0.1 to 1%). The rearrangement joins TRBV4-1 to TRBJ1-2; possible D gene TRBD1, 5 bases. The V end lost 0 bases, the J end lost 2 bases, and 7 bases lay between the germline ends. The CDR3 runs 14 residues. The V gene's germline CDR1 is MGHRA and CDR2 YSYEKL. DNA of the CDR3: TGCGCCAGCAGCCAAGACAGGGAGAACTATGGCTACACCTTC. Translated, it gives CASSQDRENYGYTF.

The gene calls are TRBV9 and TRBJ2-7; no firm D call. The CDR3 sequence is 12 residues long. Looked up from germline, CDR1 is SGDLS and CDR2 is YYNGEE. V lost 4 bases and J 6 bases, leaving 11 bases between the germline ends. Written as DNA, the CDR3 is TGTGCCAGCAGCCCCCCCGCGTCCGAGCAGTACTTC. Translation gives CASSPPASEQYF. The whole variable domain, filled in from reference TRBV9 and TRBJ2-7, reads DSGVTQTPKHLITATGQRVTLRCSPRSGDLSVYWYQQSLDQGLQFLIQYYNGEERAKGNILERFSAQQFPDLHSELNLSSLELGDSALYFCASSPPASEQYFGPGTRLTVT.

The chain links TRBV9 to TRBJ2-5; D not resolved. The CDR3 runs 13 residues. CDR1 is SGDLS and CDR2 is YYNGEE in the germline V gene. The V and J ends lost 2 bases and 2 bases respectively, with 7 bases between them. The CDR3 sequence: CASSVYPQETQYF. The CDR3 region has the DNA TGTGCCAGCAGCGTTTACCCTCAAGAGACCCAGTACTTC.

The table lists this clone with a count of one. The gene calls are TRBV2 and TRBJ1-1; tentative D call: TRBD1 (5 bases). The CDR3 length is 12 residues. With 3 bases removed from V and 5 bases from J, the gap between germline ends came to 7 bases. Germline V gene data show CDR1 as SNHLY and CDR2 as FYNNEI. The CDR3 loop reads CASSEGDTEAFF. DNA of the CDR3: TGTGCCAGCAGTGAGGGGGATACTGAAGCTTTCTTT.

The chain combines TRBV4-1 with TRBJ2-4; D gene uncertain. This CDR3 is built from 12 residues. V gave up 1 base and J gave up 9 bases, with 7 bases separating them. CDR1 MGHRA and CDR2 YSYEKL come from the germline V gene. The CDR3 DNA sequence: TGCGCCAGCAGCCAAGCGCCCGGCATTCAGTACTTC. This encodes CASSQAPGIQYF.

The chain couples TRBV7-6 to TRBJ2-3; D assignment may be TRBD1 or TRBD2 (5 bases each). Germline loops: CDR1 SGHVS, CDR2 FNYEAQ. The CDR3 length is 18 residues. V was cut by 0 bases and J by 0 bases, with 16 bases left in between. CDR3 loop: CASSLAPGTGTSTDTQYF. The CDR3, as DNA: TGTGCCAGCAGCTTAGCCCCCGGGACGGGAACTAGCACAGATACGCAGTATTTT.

The chain uses TRBV25-1 and TRBJ1-1, with D unresolved. V was clipped by 7 bases and J by 1 base, with 4 bases between them. The CDR3 runs 11 residues. Germline CDR1 is MGHDK and CDR2 is SYGVNS. The CDR3 coding sequence is TGTGCCAGCACCCGGAACACTGAAGCTTTCTTT. Protein: CASTRNTEAFF.